This record covers a single TCR beta chain. Per the original methods: Nucleated cell number was recorded as an estimate derived from reference gene primer amplification. Clones were read by immunoSEQ multiplex PCR, and TCRdb kept only the in-frame ones, dropping some. V, J and clone size are those of that table, while D and trimming were read from the DNA. This table holds over 250,000 clones, just over 90% found once. This sample is part of a study of blood T cell repertoires in COVID-19. This CDR3 contains 17 residues. V shed 0 bases and J shed 0 bases, with 9 bases lying between them. Germline loops: CDR1 MGHRA, CDR2 YSYEKL.

Sample: peripheral blood. This clonotype was obtained from a woman between 25 and 40 years old with COVID-19, enrolled during active disease. This rearrangement joins TRBV4-1 to TRBJ1-6; no clear D. The CDR3 reads CASSQDRGSSYNSPLHF. Written as DNA, the CDR3 is TGCGCCAGCAGCCAAGATAGAGGGAGCTCCTATAATTCACCCCTCCACTTT.